The 25 T cell receptor beta chains presented below share a single source sample, sequenced in a study of T cell responses to AZD1222 COVID-19 vaccine. TCRdb's copy holds only in-frame clones and misses some; the assay was immunoSEQ multiplex PCR. The sample includes 95,000 to 110,000 clones, roughly nine tenths of them seen just once. The sequences come from peripheral blood, collected 28 days after the second dose of the MenACWY control vaccine. Receptor source: an adult who received the MenACWY meningococcal vaccine as a control.

The J gene is TRBJ2-7, the V gene TRBV12-3 or TRBV12-4; tentatively, D is TRBD1 (5 bases). The CDR3 length is 12 residues. Trimming left V 3 bases short and J 3 bases short, with 6 bases between. This CDR3 is CASSFRVYEQYF. CDR3 bases: TGTGCCAGCAGTTTCAGGGTCTACGAGCAGTACTTC.

The chain is built from TRBV6-1 and TRBJ1-5; D possibly corresponds to TRBD1 (5 bases). V was cut by 3 bases and J by 0 bases, with 12 bases left in between. From germline, CDR1 is MNHNS and CDR2 SASEGT. The CDR3 covers 16 residues. CDR3: CASSDQTVYSNQPQHF. In DNA form, the CDR3 reads TGTGCCAGCAGTGACCAGACAGTATATAGCAATCAGCCCCAGCATTTT.

In its sample, this clone was seen a few times. This rearrangement joins TRBV19 to TRBJ1-5; TRBD1 is a possible D gene (5 bases). This CDR3 is 13 amino acids long. Germline V lookup: CDR1 LNHDA, CDR2 SQIVND (reference sequence). Trimming shortened V by 4 bases and J by 6 bases, and 10 bases separated the two germline ends. CDR3 sequence (DNA): TGTGCCAGTAGTACCCGGAGGGGTCAGCCCCAGCATTTT. The encoded protein is CASSTRRGQPQHF. Full variable domain (remainder filled in from reference TRBV19 and TRBJ1-5): DGGITQSPKYLFRKEGQNVTLSCEQNLNHDAMYWYRQDPGQGLRLIYYSQIVNDFQKGDIAEGYSVSREKKESFPLTVTSAQKNPTAFYLCASSTRRGQPQHFGDGTRLSIL.

The rearrangement links TRBV9 to TRBJ1-2, with D unclear. The V end lost 0 bases, the J end lost 8 bases, and 35 bases lay between the germline ends. CDR3 length equals 21 residues. CDR1 SGDLS and CDR2 YYNGEE come from the germline V gene. CDR3: CASSVGARSPEPLIGFLGYTF. CDR3 in DNA: TGTGCCAGCAGCGTAGGGGCACGCAGTCCGGAGCCTCTTATCGGGTTCCTGGGCTACACCTTC. Drawing the rest from reference TRBV9 and TRBJ1-2, the complete variable domain is DSGVTQTPKHLITATGQRVTLRCSPRSGDLSVYWYQQSLDQGLQFLIQYYNGEERAKGNILERFSAQQFPDLHSELNLSSLELGDSALYFCASSVGARSPEPLIGFLGYTFGSGTRLTVV.

This chain uses TRBV5-6 with TRBJ1-3; 9 bases fit TRBD1. This CDR3 spans 16 amino acids. Germline V gene sequence: CDR1 SGHDT, CDR2 YYEEEE. The V gene end was trimmed by 1 base and the J gene end by 8 bases; junction bases not matched to a gene: 10. The CDR3 is CASSLRGGQGRDTIYF. CDR3 nucleotide sequence: TGTGCCAGCAGCTTGCGCGGGGGACAGGGAAGGGACACCATATATTTT.

This clone came up a few times. The CDR3 region has the DNA TGTGCCAGCAGCCAAGTGGCGAGCATGCTTACTGAAGCTTTCTTT. As protein: CASSQVASMLTEAFF. The chain links TRBV4-2 to TRBJ1-1; D call uncertain. Germline CDR1 reads LGHNA; CDR2 reads YNFKEQ. The V end was cut by 1 base, the J end by 5 bases, with 14 bases between. This CDR3 has 15 residues.

This chain links TRBV5-4 with TRBJ1-1, with D maybe TRBD1 (5 bases). The germline CDR1 and CDR2 sequences are SGHNT and YYREEE (reference sequence). V was cut by 3 bases and J by 0 bases, with 12 bases left in between. This CDR3 has 15 residues. CDR3 amino acids: CASSSGGTLNTEAFF. DNA of the CDR3: TGTGCCAGCAGCTCCGGAGGGACCTTGAACACTGAAGCTTTCTTT.

The gene calls are TRBV28 and TRBJ1-2; no definite D call. The germline gives CDR1 MDHEN, CDR2 SYDVKM. The CDR3 extends over 12 amino acids. V lost 6 bases, J lost 7 bases, and 12 bases lay in between. In DNA form, the CDR3 reads TGTGCCAGCAGCTCGCCCGGTCCTGGCTACACCTTC. Protein: CASSSPGPGYTF.

The chain couples TRBV7-9 to TRBJ1-4; maybe TRBD1 (5 bases). The CDR3 sequence is 18 residues long. Trimming shortened V by 4 bases and J by 5 bases, and 23 bases separated the two germline ends. Per germline, CDR1 SEHNR and CDR2 FQNEAQ (reference sequence). The CDR3 is CASSSATMGLRQNEKLFF. The CDR3 bases are TGTGCCAGCAGCTCCGCAACCATGGGGCTGAGACAGAATGAAAAACTGTTTTTT.

V gene TRBV5-5 combines with J gene TRBJ1-2; the D is unclear. This CDR3 region has 15 residues. Trimming stripped 0 bases from V and 4 bases from J, with 13 bases between. Per germline, CDR1 SGHKS and CDR2 YYEKEE (reference sequence). The CDR3 coding sequence is TGTGCCAGCAGCTTGGCCGGTGAGACCCTCTATGGCTACACCTTC. Residues: CASSLAGETLYGYTF.

This chain links TRBV4-3 with TRBJ2-3; no clear D gene. V was shortened by 4 bases and J by 5 bases, with 16 bases between the two germline ends. CDR3 length: 15 amino acids. Germline V lookup: CDR1 LGHNA, CDR2 YSLEER. CDR3: CASSPQSPSGDTQYF. CDR3 DNA: TGCGCCAGCAGCCCACAATCTCCCTCCGGAGATACGCAGTATTTT.

The count of this clone is one. The chain employs TRBV4-3 and TRBJ2-1; D perhaps matches TRBD2 (8 bases). The V gene lost 3 bases and the J gene lost 1 base, with 19 bases spanning the gap. Germline V lookup: CDR1 LGHNA, CDR2 YSLEER. This CDR3 contains 18 residues. The CDR3 is CASSHRGIAGRSYNEQFF. Written as DNA, the CDR3 is TGCGCCAGCAGCCACAGGGGGATAGCGGGACGGTCCTACAATGAGCAGTTCTTC.

This sequence joins TRBV6-5 and TRBJ1-5; weak D call: TRBD1 (6 bases). CDR1 MNHEY and CDR2 SVGAGI come from the germline V gene. This CDR3 comprises 16 residues. Trimming took off 4 bases at V and 0 bases at J, with 13 bases between the two ends. CDR3 protein: CASSSLTGYSNQPQHF. CDR3 DNA sequence: TGTGCCAGCAGTTCACTTACAGGGTATAGCAATCAGCCCCAGCATTTT.

The chain joins TRBV27 to TRBJ2-1; D is ambiguous. Germline V gene data show CDR1 as MNHEY and CDR2 as SMNVEV (reference sequence). CDR3 length: 12 residues. Trimming took 3 bases from V and 10 from J, leaving 10 bases between them. In DNA, the CDR3 is TGTGCCAGCAGTTTCCCTAACGGGGAGCAGTTCTTC. Its translation is CASSFPNGEQFF.

This clone was counted a single time. V and J are TRBV7-9 and TRBJ1-5; D not certain. The CDR3 covers 14 residues. Germline lookup yields CDR1 SEHNR and CDR2 FQNEAQ (reference sequence). Trimming removed 8 bases at V and 4 bases at J, with 15 bases between. The CDR3 is CASEPSGINQPQHF. The DNA of the CDR3 is TGTGCCAGCGAACCTTCGGGGATTAATCAGCCCCAGCATTTT.

This clone appeared a few times. The rearrangement links TRBV28 to TRBJ1-2, with D possibly TRBD1 on 5 matching bases. Germline values: CDR1 MDHEN, CDR2 SYDVKM. V was cut by 10 bases and J by 6 bases, with 21 bases left in between. The CDR3 runs to 14 residues. The DNA of the CDR3 is TGTGCCACCCGGGACCCGAGATTGGCGCATGGCTACACCTTC. Its protein product is CATRDPRLAHGYTF.

V usage is TRBV19 and J usage is TRBJ2-2, with TRBD2 matching over 7 bases. The CDR3 has 15 residues. Germline V lookup: CDR1 LNHDA, CDR2 SQIVND (reference sequence). V lost 7 bases and J lost 0; bases outside the gene matches: 5. The CDR3 DNA reads as TGTGCCAGTAAGGGCGGGGGATCGAACACCGGGGAGCTGTTTTTT. This translates into CASKGGGSNTGELFF.

This chain uses TRBV7-7 with TRBJ1-1; unclear D gene. Between the trimmed V and J ends, which lost 1 base and 1 base, there was a span of 4 bases. This CDR3 is 13 amino acids long. CDR1 and CDR2 (germline): SSHAT, FNYEAQ (reference sequence). CDR3 sequence: CASSLDQNTEAFF. For the CDR3, the DNA is TGTGCCAGCAGCTTAGATCAGAACACTGAAGCTTTCTTT.

The chain combines TRBV28 with TRBJ1-2; D possibly corresponds to TRBD1 (5 bases). This CDR3 contains 14 residues. Germline loops: CDR1 MDHEN, CDR2 SYDVKM. V was cut by 6 bases and J by 0 bases, with 11 bases left in between. CDR3 region: CASRRGTPNYGYTF. Written as DNA, the CDR3 is TGTGCCAGCAGGAGGGGCACCCCTAACTATGGCTACACCTTC.

The chain carries TRBV10-2 and TRBJ1-4; the D is unclear. From germline, CDR1 is WSHSY and CDR2 SAAADI. With 6 bases removed from V and 8 bases from J, the gap between germline ends came to 13 bases. CDR3 length: 13 residues. The CDR3 protein is CASSGVLAEKLFF. The CDR3 DNA follows: TGCGCCAGCAGCGGGGTGTTGGCGGAAAAACTGTTTTTT.

The chain has TRBV23-1 and TRBJ1-1, with D tentatively TRBD1 (5 bases). TRBV23-1 is an ORF; its function is uncertain. The germline V and J ends were trimmed by 0 bases and 2 bases, with 7 bases remaining between them. The length of the CDR3 is 14 residues. CDR3 amino acids: CASSQSDNNTEAFF. The CDR3 nucleotides are TGCGCCAGCAGTCAATCGGACAACAACACTGAAGCTTTCTTT.

V gene TRBV2 combines with J gene TRBJ1-6, with D possibly matching TRBD1 (6 bases). Germline V gene sequence: CDR1 SNHLY, CDR2 FYNNEI. Trimming removed 4 bases at V and 10 bases at J, with 17 bases between. The CDR3 runs to 15 residues. CDR3 sequence (DNA): TGTGCCAGCAGTGCCTTTGGGGGGCTGGAATCACCCCTCCACTTT. This encodes CASSAFGGLESPLHF.

The rearrangement uses TRBV10-1 and TRBJ2-3, with D perhaps being TRBD1 or TRBD2 (5 bases each). V lost 6 bases, J lost 0 bases, and 7 bases lay in between. The CDR3 has 13 residues. Germline CDR1 WNHNN, CDR2 SYGVQD (reference sequence). The chain's CDR3 is CASRRDSTDTQYF. In DNA form, the CDR3 reads TGCGCCAGCAGACGGGACAGCACAGATACGCAGTATTTT.

V usage is TRBV5-1 and J usage is TRBJ2-7, with D uncertain. CDR3 length equals 12 residues. Deletions cut 7 bases from V and 5 bases from J, with 13 bases between. Germline V gene lookup returns CDR1 SGHRS and CDR2 YFSETQ. The CDR3: CASSMPSNEQYF. The CDR3 DNA reads TGCGCCAGCTCAATGCCTTCTAACGAGCAGTACTTC.

J is TRBJ2-7 and V is TRBV5-5; 11 bases line up with TRBD1. This CDR3 spans 15 amino acids. J gave up 3 bases and V 4 bases, and 6 bases lay outside the gene matches. Germline V CDR1 and CDR2: SGHKS, YYEKEE (reference sequence). CDR3 residues: CASSRTGGEFYEQYF. The CDR3 DNA reads as TGTGCCAGCAGCAGGACAGGGGGCGAGTTCTACGAGCAGTACTTC.